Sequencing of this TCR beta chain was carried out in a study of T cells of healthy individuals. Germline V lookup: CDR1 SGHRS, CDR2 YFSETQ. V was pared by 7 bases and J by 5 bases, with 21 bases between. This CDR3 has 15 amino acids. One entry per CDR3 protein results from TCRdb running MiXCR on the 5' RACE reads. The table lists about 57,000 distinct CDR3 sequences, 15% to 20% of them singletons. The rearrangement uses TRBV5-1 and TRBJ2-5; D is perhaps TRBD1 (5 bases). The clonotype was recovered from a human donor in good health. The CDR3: CASLIYTGGLETQYF. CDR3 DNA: TGCGCCAGCTTAATTTACACAGGTGGCTTGGAGACCCAGTACTTC.